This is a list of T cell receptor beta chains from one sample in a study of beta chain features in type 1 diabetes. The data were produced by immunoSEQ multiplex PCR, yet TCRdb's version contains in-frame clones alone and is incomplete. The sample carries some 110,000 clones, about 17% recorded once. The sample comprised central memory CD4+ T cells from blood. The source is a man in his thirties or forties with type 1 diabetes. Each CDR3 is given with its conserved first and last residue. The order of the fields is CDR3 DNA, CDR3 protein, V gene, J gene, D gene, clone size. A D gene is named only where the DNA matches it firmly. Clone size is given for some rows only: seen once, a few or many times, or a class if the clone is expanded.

DNA: TGCAGTGCTAGAGGAGAGATATATCAGCATTTT
CDR3: CSARGEIYQHF
V: TRBV20-1
J: TRBJ1-5
D: .
size: .

DNA: TGTGCCAGCAGAACTTTAGGGGAGGATACGCAGTATTTT
CDR3: CASRTLGEDTQYF
V: TRBV6-5
J: TRBJ2-3
D: .
size: many

DNA: TGTGCCAGCAGCTTGGCTCACAATGAGCAGTTCTTC
CDR3: CASSLAHNEQFF
V: TRBV5-8
J: TRBJ2-1
D: .
size: few

DNA: TGTGCCAGCAGCCCACTCCGGCAGAACACCGGGGAGCTGTTTTTT
CDR3: CASSPLRQNTGELFF
V: TRBV7-6
J: TRBJ2-2
D: .
size: .

DNA: TGTGCCAGCCGAGACAGGGGACCGAGCTCCTATAATTCACCCCTCCACTTT
CDR3: CASRDRGPSSYNSPLHF
V: TRBV7-8
J: TRBJ1-6
D: TRBD1
size: few

DNA: TGTGCCAGCAGCCCCTACACAGATACGCAGTATTTT
CDR3: CASSPYTDTQYF
V: TRBV7-2
J: TRBJ2-3
D: .
size: many

DNA: TGTGCCAGCAGCAACATGAACACTGAAGCTTTCTTT
CDR3: CASSNMNTEAFF
V: TRBV2
J: TRBJ1-1
D: .
size: many

DNA: TGTGCCAGCAGTCCCGGACAGGGGAGGTACGATGGCTACACCTTC
CDR3: CASSPGQGRYDGYTF
V: TRBV6-5
J: TRBJ1-2
D: TRBD1
size: .

DNA: TGTGCCAGCAGCCCGGGACTAGCAGCCACAGATACGCAGTATTTT
CDR3: CASSPGLAATDTQYF
V: TRBV7-2
J: TRBJ2-3
D: TRBD2
size: few

DNA: TGTGCCAGCAGCCAAGAGGGACTAGGTTACAATGAGCAGTTCTTC
CDR3: CASSQEGLGYNEQFF
V: TRBV14
J: TRBJ2-1
D: TRBD2
size: .

DNA: TGTGCCGGCGGCTCCCCTAGCACAGATACGCAGTATTTT
CDR3: CAGGSPSTDTQYF
V: TRBV28
J: TRBJ2-3
D: .
size: .

DNA: TGTGCCAGCTCACCTTGGGGGGCGAGGCACGAGCAGTACTTC
CDR3: CASSPWGARHEQYF
V: TRBV18
J: TRBJ2-7
D: .
size: .

DNA: TGTGCCACCAGCTCCCGGACAGGGGGTGACACCTTC
CDR3: CATSSRTGGDTF
V: TRBV15
J: TRBJ1-2
D: TRBD1
size: many

DNA: TGTGCCAGCAGTTTAATCCGGGAGAGGCTCACCGGGGAGCTGTTTTTT
CDR3: CASSLIRERLTGELFF
V: TRBV28
J: TRBJ2-2
D: .
size: .

DNA: TGTGCCAGCAGTACCAGCGCCCACGAGCAGTACTTC
CDR3: CASSTSAHEQYF
V: TRBV7-2
J: TRBJ2-7
D: .
size: many

DNA: TGTGCCAGCAGTGGCCAGGGTTCGGAATCACCCCTCCACTTT
CDR3: CASSGQGSESPLHF
V: TRBV2
J: TRBJ1-6
D: .
size: many

DNA: TGTGCCATCAGATCGACAGGGGGCGATGAAAAACTGTTTTTT
CDR3: CAIRSTGGDEKLFF
V: TRBV10-3
J: TRBJ1-4
D: TRBD1
size: few

DNA: TGCGCCAGCAGCCCCGGACAGGGGAATGGCTACACCTTC
CDR3: CASSPGQGNGYTF
V: TRBV5-1
J: TRBJ1-2
D: TRBD1
size: .

DNA: TGTGCCAGCTCCCCCGGGGGGGGCTCCTACAATGAGCAGTTCTTC
CDR3: CASSPGGGSYNEQFF
V: TRBV18
J: TRBJ2-1
D: TRBD2
size: many

DNA: TGCGCCAGCAGCTTGGGACTAGCGGGGCCCTACAATGAGCAGTTCTTC
CDR3: CASSLGLAGPYNEQFF
V: TRBV5-1
J: TRBJ2-1
D: TRBD2
size: few

DNA: TGCAGCGTTGTGGGTTTTTCCACTGAAGCTTTCTTT
CDR3: CSVVGFSTEAFF
V: TRBV29-1
J: TRBJ1-1
D: .
size: many

DNA: TGCAGCGCCACCACCGGGACAGGGAATTCACCCCTCCACTTT
CDR3: CSATTGTGNSPLHF
V: TRBV29-1
J: TRBJ1-6
D: TRBD1
size: few

DNA: TGTGCCAGCAGCTTCAAGGGGGGAACTGAAGCTTTCTTT
CDR3: CASSFKGGTEAFF
V: TRBV4-2
J: TRBJ1-1
D: .
size: few

DNA: TGTGCCAGCAGTACGATAACAGGTCGTCAAGAGACCCAGTACTTC
CDR3: CASSTITGRQETQYF
V: TRBV9
J: TRBJ2-5
D: .
size: .